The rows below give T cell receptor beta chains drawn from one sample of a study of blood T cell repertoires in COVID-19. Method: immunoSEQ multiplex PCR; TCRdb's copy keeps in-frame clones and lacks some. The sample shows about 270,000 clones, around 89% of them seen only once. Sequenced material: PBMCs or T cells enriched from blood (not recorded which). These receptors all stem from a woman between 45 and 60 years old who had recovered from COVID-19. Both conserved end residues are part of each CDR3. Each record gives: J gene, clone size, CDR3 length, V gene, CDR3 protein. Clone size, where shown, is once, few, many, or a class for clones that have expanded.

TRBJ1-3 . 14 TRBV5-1 CASSANAGGNTIYF
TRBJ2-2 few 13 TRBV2 CASSDEFFGELFF
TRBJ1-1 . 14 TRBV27 CASAPQEPNTEAFF
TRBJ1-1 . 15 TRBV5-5 CASRGPTLGGTEAFF
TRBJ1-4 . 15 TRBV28 CASIPRTGVNEKLFF
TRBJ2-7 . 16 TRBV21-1 CASPQTRRDRLYEQYF
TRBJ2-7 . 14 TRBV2 CASFDFGSSYEQYF
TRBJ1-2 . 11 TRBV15 CATTSGFGYTF
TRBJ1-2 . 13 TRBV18 CASSREQGQGYTF
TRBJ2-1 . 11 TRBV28 CASATLNEQFF
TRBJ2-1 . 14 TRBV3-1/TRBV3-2 CASSLAGYYNEQFF
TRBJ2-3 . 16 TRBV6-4 CASRLHSGSATDTQYF
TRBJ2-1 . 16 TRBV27 CASRTSNSGGYNEQFF
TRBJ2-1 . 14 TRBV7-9 CASSLGAGKDEQFF
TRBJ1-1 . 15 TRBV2 CASRLLTGTNTEAFF
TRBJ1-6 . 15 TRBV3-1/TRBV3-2 CASSQPSGRGSPLHF
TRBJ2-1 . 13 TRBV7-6 CASSGETGGEQFF
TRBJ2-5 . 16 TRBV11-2 CASSLAMFTGFETQYF
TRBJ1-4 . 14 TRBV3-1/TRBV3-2 CASSQDWLNEKLFF
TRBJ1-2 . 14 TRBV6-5 CASRGLSTGNGYTF
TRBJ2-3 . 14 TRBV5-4 CASSLSASTDTQYF
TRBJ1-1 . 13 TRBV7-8 CASSFVQDTEAFF
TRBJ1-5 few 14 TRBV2 CASSDLWGNQPQHF
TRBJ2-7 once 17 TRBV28 CASSGSSVAGLNYEQYF